This TCR beta chain was identified during a study of blood T cell repertoires in COVID-19. Background on the study: Samples representing acute and convalescent COVID-19 were sourced from the United States, Italy and Spain. In each case, the material was cDNA or gDNA derived from T cells, B-cell-depleted T cells, or PBMCs.

As handled by the study authors: Reference gene primer amplification gave nucleated cell count estimates. Profiling relied on immunoSEQ multiplex PCR, and the TCRdb table lists in-frame clones only, not all of them. V and J calls plus clone size are reproduced from that table; the DNA served to infer D and trimming. The sample consists of more than 50,000 clones, roughly nine tenths of them appearing once. The trim removed 5 bases at V and 6 bases at J, leaving 9 bases unmatched. The CDR3 spans 15 residues. Germline V gene lookup returns CDR1 MNHEY and CDR2 SMNVEV (reference sequence). This chain uses TRBV27 with TRBJ2-7, with 11 nucleotides matching TRBD1. The receptor was isolated from a man in his sixties with active COVID-19. The specimen sequenced was peripheral blood. The CDR3, as DNA: TGTGCCAGCAGTCCAAGTCCCGGGACAGGGGGCGAGCAGTACTTC. Translated: CASSPSPGTGGEQYF.